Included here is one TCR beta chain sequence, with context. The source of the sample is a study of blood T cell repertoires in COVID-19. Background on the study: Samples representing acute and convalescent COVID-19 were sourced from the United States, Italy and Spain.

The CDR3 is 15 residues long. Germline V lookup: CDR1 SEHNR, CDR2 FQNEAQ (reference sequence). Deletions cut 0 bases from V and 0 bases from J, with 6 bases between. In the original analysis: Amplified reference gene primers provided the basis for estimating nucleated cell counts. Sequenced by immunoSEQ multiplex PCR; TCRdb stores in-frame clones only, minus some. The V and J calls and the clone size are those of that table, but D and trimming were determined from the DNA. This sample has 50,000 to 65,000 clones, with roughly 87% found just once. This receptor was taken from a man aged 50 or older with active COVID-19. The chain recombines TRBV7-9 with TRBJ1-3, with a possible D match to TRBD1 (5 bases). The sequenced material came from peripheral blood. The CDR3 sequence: CASSLAGGSGNTIYF. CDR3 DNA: TGTGCCAGCAGCTTAGCGGGGGGCTCTGGAAACACCATATATTTT. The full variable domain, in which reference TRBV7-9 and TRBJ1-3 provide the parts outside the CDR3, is DTGVSQNPRHKITKRGQNVTFRCDPISEHNRLYWYRQTLGQGPEFLTYFQNEAQLEKSRLLSDRFSAERPKGSFSTLEIQRTEQGDSAMYLCASSLAGGSGNTIYFGEGSWLTVV.